The following is a T cell receptor beta chain sequence with its context. Antigen specificity is unknown. The sample comes from a study of PD-L1 blockade in urothelial cancer. Study findings and constraints: Lower pretreatment blood TCR clonality, under the median, predicted better survival, researchers reported.

Germline-derived CDR1 and CDR2 are SGHVS and FNYEAQ. This CDR3 comprises 14 residues. The V and J ends lost 2 bases and 0 bases respectively, with 8 bases between them. Enrolled patients showed locally advanced or metastatic urothelial carcinoma. Samples were collected from each patient before treatment and during treatment. Each patient gave between 1 and 8 of them in total. Generated by immunoSEQ multiplex PCR, the TCRdb table keeps only in-frame clones and is missing some. Altogether some 25,000 clones are present, more than 70% being singletons, with the ten largest covering approximately 9.9%. The source was PBMCs, collected around atezolizumab (anti-PD-L1) treatment. V gene TRBV7-6 combines with J gene TRBJ2-7; tentatively, D is TRBD1 (6 bases). The source of this sequence is a man aged 65-85 years with urothelial cancer. CDR3 protein: CASSLRDTSYEQYF. DNA for the CDR3: TGTGCCAGCAGCTTAAGGGACACCTCCTACGAGCAGTACTTC.